The T cell receptor (beta chain) described here comes from a study of radiation and T cells in renal cell carcinoma. Regarding the study as a whole: Baseline intratumoral clonotype presence is unknown without pretreatment biopsies. Top tumor clonotypes rose in blood 2 weeks post-radiation, then contracted.

The assay was immunoSEQ multiplex PCR, and TCRdb's table has in-frame clones only and misses some. The table has approximately 83,000 clones, 85% seen once; the top ten hold around 9.4%. Time point here: blood 4 weeks post-SBRT, at nephrectomy. Treatment defined: 15 Gy SBRT to primary tumor, nephrectomy 4 weeks later. Nephrectomy followed 15 Gy stereotactic body radiation by 4 weeks. This clone was picked up a small number of times. Its matching antigen is unknown. CDR1 and CDR2 from the germline V gene are MGHDK and SYGVNS. The ends were cut back, 1 base at V and 5 bases at J, with 15 bases in the middle. The CDR3 contains 15 residues.

This receptor was identified in a man aged 45-65 years with renal cell carcinoma. The chain has TRBV25-1 and TRBJ2-7; D possibly matches TRBD1 or TRBD2 (5 bases each). Sequencing was performed on blood, taken from a patient whose treatment included radiotherapy and nephrectomy. CDR3 sequence: CASSESKGTFHEQYF. CDR3 nucleotide sequence: TGTGCCAGCAGTGAATCTAAAGGGACCTTCCACGAGCAGTACTTC.